This T cell receptor (beta chain) was captured by sequencing in a study of T cells after yellow fever vaccination. The CDR3 extends over 13 amino acids. Trimming removed 4 bases from V and 4 bases from J, with 11 bases in between. CDR1 SGHDT and CDR2 YYEEEE come from the germline V gene. TCRdb ran MiXCR on the 5' RACE reads and lists one entry per CDR3 protein. The table lists about 220,000 distinct CDR3 sequences, about 3% of them singletons. The receptor was derived from a man aged 18 to 35 who received the YFV17D yellow fever vaccine. The specimen comprised CD4+ T cells sorted from PBMCs, sampled 10 days after the yellow fever booster vaccination. The J gene is TRBJ1-2, the V gene TRBV5-6; D gene unclear. CDR3 protein: CASSPGRSYGYTF. The CDR3 coding sequence is TGTGCCAGCAGCCCCGGACGGTCCTATGGCTACACCTTC.